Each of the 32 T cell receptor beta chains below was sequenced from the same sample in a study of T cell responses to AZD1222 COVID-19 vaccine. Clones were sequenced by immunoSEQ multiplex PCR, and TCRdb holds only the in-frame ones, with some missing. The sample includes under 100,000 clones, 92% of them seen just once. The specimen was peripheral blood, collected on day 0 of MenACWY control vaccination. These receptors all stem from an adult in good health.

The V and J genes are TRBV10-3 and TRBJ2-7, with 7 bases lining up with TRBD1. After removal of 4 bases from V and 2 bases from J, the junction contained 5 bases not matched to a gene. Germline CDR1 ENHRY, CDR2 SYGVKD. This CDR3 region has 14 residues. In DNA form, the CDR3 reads TGTGCCATCAGTGTCGGAGACAGGGCCTACGAGCAGTACTTC. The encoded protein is CAISVGDRAYEQYF.

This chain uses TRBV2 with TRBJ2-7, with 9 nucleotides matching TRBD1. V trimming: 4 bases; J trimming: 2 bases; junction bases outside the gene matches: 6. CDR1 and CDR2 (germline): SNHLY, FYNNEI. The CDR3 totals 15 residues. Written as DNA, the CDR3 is TGTGCCAGCAGTGTTCGACAGGGGGGGACCTACGAGCAGTACTTC. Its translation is CASSVRQGGTYEQYF.

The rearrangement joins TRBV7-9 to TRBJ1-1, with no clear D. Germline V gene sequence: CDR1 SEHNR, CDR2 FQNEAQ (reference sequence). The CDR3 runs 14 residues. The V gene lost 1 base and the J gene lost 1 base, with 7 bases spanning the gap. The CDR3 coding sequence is TGTGCCAGCAGCTTAGTGTCAGAGAACACTGAAGCTTTCTTT. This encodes CASSLVSENTEAFF.

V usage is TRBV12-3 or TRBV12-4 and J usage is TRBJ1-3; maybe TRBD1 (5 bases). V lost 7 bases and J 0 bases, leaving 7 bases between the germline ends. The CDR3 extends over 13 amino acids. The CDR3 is CASNTGSGNTIYF. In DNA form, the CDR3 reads TGTGCCAGCAATACAGGCTCTGGAAACACCATATATTTT.

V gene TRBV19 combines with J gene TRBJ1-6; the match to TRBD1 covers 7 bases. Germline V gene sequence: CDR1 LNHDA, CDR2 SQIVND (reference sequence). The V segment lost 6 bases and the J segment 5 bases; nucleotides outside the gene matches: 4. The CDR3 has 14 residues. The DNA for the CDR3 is TGTGCCAGTAGCTCGACAGGGAATAATTCACCCCTCCACTTT. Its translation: CASSSTGNNSPLHF. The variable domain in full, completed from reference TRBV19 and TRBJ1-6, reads DGGITQSPKYLFRKEGQNVTLSCEQNLNHDAMYWYRQDPGQGLRLIYYSQIVNDFQKGDIAEGYSVSREKKESFPLTVTSAQKNPTAFYLCASSSTGNNSPLHFGNGTRLTVT.

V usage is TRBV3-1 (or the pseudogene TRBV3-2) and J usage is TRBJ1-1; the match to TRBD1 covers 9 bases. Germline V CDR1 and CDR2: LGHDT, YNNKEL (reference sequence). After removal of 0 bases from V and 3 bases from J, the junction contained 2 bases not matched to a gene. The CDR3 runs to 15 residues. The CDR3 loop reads CASSQDRTGDTEAFF. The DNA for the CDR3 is TGTGCCAGCAGCCAAGATCGGACAGGGGACACTGAAGCTTTCTTT.

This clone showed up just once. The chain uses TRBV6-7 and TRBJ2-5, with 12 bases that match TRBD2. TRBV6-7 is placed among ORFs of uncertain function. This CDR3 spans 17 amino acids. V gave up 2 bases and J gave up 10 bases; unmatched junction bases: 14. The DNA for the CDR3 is TGTGCCAGCAGTTACGCGGCTAGCGGGAGGGCCTACAGGGACCAGTACTTC. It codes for CASSYAASGRAYRDQYF.

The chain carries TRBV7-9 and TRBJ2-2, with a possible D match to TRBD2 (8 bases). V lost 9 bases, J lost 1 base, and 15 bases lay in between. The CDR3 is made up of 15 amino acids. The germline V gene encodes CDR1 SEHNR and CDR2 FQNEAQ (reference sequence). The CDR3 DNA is TGTGCCAGTAGGGGGCTAGCGGGGAACACCGGGGAGCTGTTTTTT. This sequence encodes CASRGLAGNTGELFF.

CDR3 nucleotide sequence: TGTGCCAGCAGACGGGACAGGGGATTAGAGACTGAAGCTTTCTTT. Translated: CASRRDRGLETEAFF. The chain links TRBV3-1 (or the pseudogene TRBV3-2) to TRBJ1-1, with 10 bases lining up with TRBD1. The junction had 9 bases not matched to a gene; V was cut back by 6 bases and J by 5 bases. The CDR3 is made up of 15 amino acids. From germline, CDR1 is LGHDT and CDR2 YNNKEL (reference sequence).

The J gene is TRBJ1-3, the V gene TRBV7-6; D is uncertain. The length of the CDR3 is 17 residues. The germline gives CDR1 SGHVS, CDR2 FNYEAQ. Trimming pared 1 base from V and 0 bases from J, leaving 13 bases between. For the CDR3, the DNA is TGTGCCAGCAGCTTAGAGCCAGGCTCCTACTCTGGAAACACCATATATTTT. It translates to CASSLEPGSYSGNTIYF.

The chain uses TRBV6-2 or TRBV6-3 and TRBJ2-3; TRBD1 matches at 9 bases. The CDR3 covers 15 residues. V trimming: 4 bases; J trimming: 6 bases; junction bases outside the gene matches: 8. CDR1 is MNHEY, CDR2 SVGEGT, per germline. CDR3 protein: CASSWTGVIRDTQYF. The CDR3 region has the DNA TGTGCCAGCAGTTGGACAGGGGTAATCCGGGATACGCAGTATTTT.

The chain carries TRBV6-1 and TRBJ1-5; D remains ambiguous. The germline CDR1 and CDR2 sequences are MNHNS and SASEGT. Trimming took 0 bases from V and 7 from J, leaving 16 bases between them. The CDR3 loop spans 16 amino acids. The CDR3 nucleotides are TGTGCCAGCAGTGAAGCGAGTTCGGGTGTGGGGCAGCCCCAGCATTTT. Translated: CASSEASSGVGQPQHF.

CDR3 in DNA: TGCGCCAGCAGCCAAGATTTATTTGCAGGGGACAATGAGCAGTTCTTC. Amino acid sequence: CASSQDLFAGDNEQFF. The V and J genes are TRBV4-3 and TRBJ2-1, with a weak D call TRBD1 (6 bases). Per germline, CDR1 LGHNA and CDR2 YSLEER. V shed 0 bases and J shed 5 bases, with 14 bases lying between them. CDR3 size: 16 residues.

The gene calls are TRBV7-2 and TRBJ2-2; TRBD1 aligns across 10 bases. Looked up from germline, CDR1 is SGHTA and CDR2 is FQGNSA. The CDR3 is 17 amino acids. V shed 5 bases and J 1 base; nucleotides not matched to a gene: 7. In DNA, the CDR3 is TGTGCCAGCAGCGACGACAGGGGGCGTGTGAACACCGGGGAGCTGTTTTTT. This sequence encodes CASSDDRGRVNTGELFF.

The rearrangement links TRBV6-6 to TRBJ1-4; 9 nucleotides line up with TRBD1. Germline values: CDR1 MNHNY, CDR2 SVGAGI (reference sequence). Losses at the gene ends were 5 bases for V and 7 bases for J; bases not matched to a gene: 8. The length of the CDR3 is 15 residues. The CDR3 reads CASSNRQGVGEKLFF. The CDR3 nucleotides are TGTGCCAGCAGTAACCGACAGGGGGTGGGTGAAAAACTGTTTTTT.

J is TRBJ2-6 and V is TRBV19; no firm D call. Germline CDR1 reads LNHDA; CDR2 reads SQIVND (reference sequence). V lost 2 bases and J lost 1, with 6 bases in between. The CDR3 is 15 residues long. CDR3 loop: CASSITESGANVLTF. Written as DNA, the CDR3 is TGTGCCAGTAGTATAACAGAGTCTGGGGCCAACGTCCTGACTTTC.

As DNA, the CDR3 is TGTGCGGGCGAGTTGGGTGAAAAACTGTTTTTT. This gives the protein CAGELGEKLFF. The rearrangement links TRBV19 to TRBJ1-4; D is undetermined. The CDR3 loop spans 11 amino acids. Germline lookup yields CDR1 LNHDA and CDR2 SQIVND (reference sequence). Variable domain in full (rest from reference TRBV19 and TRBJ1-4): DGGITQSPKYLFRKEGQNVTLSCEQNLNHDAMYWYRQDPGQGLRLIYYSQIVNDFQKGDIAEGYSVSREKKESFPLTVTSAQKNPTAFYLCAGELGEKLFFGSGTQLSVL.

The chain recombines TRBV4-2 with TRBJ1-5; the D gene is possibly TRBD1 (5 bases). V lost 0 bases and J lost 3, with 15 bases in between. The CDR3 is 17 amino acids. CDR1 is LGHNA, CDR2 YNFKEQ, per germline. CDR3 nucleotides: TGTGCCAGCAGCCAAGATGTCAGAGGGGACTTCAATCAGCCCCAGCATTTT. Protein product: CASSQDVRGDFNQPQHF.

The CDR3 reads CASSPSVGEQYF. CDR3 coding DNA: TGTGCCAGCAGCCCCTCCGTGGGCGAGCAGTACTTC. The chain recombines TRBV7-3 with TRBJ2-5; no firm D call. The end of the DNA fits TRBJ2-7 better, so the J call may be wrong. Per germline, CDR1 SGHTA and CDR2 FQGTGA. The length of the CDR3 is 12 residues.

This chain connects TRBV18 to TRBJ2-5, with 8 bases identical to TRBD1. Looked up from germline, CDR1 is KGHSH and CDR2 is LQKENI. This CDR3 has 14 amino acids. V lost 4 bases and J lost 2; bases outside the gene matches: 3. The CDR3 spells CASSRGTGQETQYF. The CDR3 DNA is TGTGCCAGCTCACGGGGGACAGGACAAGAGACCCAGTACTTC.

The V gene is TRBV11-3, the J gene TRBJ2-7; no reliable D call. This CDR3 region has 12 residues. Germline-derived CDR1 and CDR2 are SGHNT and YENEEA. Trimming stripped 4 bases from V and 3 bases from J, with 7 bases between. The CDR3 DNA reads TGTGCCAGCAGCTCCGGCAACTACGAGCAGTACTTC. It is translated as CASSSGNYEQYF.

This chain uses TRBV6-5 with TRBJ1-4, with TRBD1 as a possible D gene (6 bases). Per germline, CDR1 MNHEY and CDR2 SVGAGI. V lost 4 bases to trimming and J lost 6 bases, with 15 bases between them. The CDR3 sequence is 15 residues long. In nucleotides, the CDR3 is TGTGCCAGCAGTTCCCAGGGGTTAGAAGATGAAAAACTGTTTTTT. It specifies CASSSQGLEDEKLFF.

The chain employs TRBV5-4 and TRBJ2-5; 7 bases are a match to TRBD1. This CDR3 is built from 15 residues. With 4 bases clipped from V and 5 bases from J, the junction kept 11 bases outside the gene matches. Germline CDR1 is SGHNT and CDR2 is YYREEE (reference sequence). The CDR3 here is CASSTGQTSGETQYF. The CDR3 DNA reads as TGTGCCAGCAGCACGGGACAGACCTCGGGGGAGACCCAGTACTTC. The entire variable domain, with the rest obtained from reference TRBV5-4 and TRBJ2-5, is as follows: ETGVTQSPTHLIKTRGQQVTLRCSSQSGHNTVSWYQQALGQGPQFIFQYYREEENGRGNFPPRFSGLQFPNYSSELNVNALELDDSALYLCASSTGQTSGETQYFGPGTRLLVL.

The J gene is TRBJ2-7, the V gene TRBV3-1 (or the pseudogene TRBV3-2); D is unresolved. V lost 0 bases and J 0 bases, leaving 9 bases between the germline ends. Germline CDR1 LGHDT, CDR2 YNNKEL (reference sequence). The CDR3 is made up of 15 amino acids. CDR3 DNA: TGTGCCAGCAGCCAAGACGGCTCGTACTCCTACGAGCAGTACTTC. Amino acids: CASSQDGSYSYEQYF.

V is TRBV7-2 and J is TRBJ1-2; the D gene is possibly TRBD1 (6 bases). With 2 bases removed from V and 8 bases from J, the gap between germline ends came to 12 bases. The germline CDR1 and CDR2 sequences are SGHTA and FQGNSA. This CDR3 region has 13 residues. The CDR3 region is CASSLMGAYGYTF. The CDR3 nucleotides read TGTGCCAGCAGCTTAATGGGGGCTTACGGCTACACCTTC.

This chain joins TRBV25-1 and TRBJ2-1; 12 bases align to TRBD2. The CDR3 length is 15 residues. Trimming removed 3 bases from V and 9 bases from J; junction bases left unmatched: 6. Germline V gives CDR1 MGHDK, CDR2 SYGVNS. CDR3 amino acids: CASSDPSGGEREQFF. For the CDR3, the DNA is TGTGCCAGCAGTGATCCTAGCGGGGGGGAACGTGAGCAGTTCTTC.

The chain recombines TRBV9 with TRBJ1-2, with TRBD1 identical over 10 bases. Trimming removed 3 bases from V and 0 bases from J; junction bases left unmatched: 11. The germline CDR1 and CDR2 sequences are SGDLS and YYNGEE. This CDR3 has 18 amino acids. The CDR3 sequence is CASSAQRPGQGSNYGYTF. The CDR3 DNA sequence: TGTGCCAGCAGCGCACAAAGACCGGGACAGGGGTCTAACTATGGCTACACCTTC.

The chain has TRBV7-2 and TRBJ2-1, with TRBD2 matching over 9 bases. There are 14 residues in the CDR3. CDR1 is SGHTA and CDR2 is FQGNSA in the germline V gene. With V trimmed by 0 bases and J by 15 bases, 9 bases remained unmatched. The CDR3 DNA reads TGTGCCAGCAGCTTAGCCGGGGCGGGGGGGCCATGGTTCTTC. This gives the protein CASSLAGAGGPWFF.

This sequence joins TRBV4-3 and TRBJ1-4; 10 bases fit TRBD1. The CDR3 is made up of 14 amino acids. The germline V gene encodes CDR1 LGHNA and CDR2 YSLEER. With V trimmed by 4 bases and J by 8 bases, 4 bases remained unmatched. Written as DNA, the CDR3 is TGCGCCAGCAGCCTAGGGACAGGGGAGGAAAAACTGTTTTTT. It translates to CASSLGTGEEKLFF.

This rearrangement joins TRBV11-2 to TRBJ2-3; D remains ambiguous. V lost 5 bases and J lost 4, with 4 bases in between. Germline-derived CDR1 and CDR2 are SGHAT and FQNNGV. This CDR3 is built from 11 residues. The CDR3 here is CASSLPDTQYF. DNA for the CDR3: TGTGCCAGCAGCCTCCCAGATACGCAGTATTTT.

The CDR3 coding sequence is TGTGCCAGCAGCTTAATGGGTTCCAATTGGGAGACCCAGTACTTC. It is translated as CASSLMGSNWETQYF. The chain couples TRBV13 to TRBJ2-5; unclear D gene. The germline CDR1 and CDR2 sequences are PRHDT and FYEKMQ (reference sequence). The V and J ends lost 2 bases and 5 bases respectively, with 15 bases between them. CDR3 length equals 15 residues.

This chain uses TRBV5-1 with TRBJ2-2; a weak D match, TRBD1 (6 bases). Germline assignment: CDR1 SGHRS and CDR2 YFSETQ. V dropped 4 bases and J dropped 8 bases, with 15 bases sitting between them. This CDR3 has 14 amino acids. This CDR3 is CASSHLTGTGELFF. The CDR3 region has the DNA TGCGCCAGCAGCCACCTTACAGGGACAGGGGAGCTGTTTTTT.